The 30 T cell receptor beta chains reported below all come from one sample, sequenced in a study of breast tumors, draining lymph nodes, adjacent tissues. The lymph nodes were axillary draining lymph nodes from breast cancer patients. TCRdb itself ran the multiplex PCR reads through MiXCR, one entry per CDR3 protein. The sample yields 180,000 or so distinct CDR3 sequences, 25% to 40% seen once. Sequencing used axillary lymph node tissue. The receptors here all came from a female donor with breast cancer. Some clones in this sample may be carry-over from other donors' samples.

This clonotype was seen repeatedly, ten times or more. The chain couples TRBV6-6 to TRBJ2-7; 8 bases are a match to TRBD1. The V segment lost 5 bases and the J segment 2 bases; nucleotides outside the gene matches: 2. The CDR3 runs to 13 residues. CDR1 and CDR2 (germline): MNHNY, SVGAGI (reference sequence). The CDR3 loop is CASSRQGPYEQYF. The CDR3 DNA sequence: TGTGCCAGCAGTCGACAGGGGCCCTACGAGCAGTACTTC.

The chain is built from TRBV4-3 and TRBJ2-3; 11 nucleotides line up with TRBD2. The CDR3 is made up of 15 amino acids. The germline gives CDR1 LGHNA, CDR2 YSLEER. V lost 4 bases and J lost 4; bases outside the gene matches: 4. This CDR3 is CASSPTSGRPDTQYF. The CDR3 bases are TGCGCCAGCAGCCCCACTAGCGGGAGACCAGATACGCAGTATTTT.

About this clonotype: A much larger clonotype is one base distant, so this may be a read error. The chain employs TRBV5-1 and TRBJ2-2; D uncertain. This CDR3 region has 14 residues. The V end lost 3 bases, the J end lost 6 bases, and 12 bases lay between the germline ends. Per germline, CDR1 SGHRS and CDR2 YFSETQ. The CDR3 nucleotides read TGCGCCAGCAGCTCGTCTCGGGCGGCCGGGGAGCTGTTTTTT. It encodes CASSSSRAAGELFF.

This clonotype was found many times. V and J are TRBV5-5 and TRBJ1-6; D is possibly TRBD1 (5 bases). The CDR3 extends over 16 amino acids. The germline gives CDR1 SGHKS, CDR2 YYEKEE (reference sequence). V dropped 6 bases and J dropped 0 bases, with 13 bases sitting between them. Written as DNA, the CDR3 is TGTGCCAGCACCCCGCGGGGGAGCTCCTATAATTCACCCCTCCACTTT. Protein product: CASTPRGSSYNSPLHF.

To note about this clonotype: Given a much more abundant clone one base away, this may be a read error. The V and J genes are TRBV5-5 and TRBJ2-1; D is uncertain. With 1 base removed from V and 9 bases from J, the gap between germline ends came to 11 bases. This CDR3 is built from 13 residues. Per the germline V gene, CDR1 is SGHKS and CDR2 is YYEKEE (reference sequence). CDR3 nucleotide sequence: TGTGCCAGCAGCTTGCCTCCTCACAGTGAGCAGTTCTTC. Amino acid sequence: CASSLPPHSEQFF.

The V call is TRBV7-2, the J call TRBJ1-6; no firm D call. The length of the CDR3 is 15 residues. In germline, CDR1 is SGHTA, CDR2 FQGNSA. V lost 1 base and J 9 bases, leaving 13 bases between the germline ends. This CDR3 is CASSLVGKGGSPLHF. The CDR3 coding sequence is TGTGCCAGCAGCTTAGTGGGCAAGGGCGGTTCACCCCTCCACTTT. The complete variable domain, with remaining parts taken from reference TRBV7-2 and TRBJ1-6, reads GAGVSQSPSNKVTEKGKDVELRCDPISGHTALYWYRQSLGQGLEFLIYFQGNSAPDKSGLPSDRFSAERTGGSVSTLTIQRTQQEDSAVYLCASSLVGKGGSPLHFGNGTRLTVT.

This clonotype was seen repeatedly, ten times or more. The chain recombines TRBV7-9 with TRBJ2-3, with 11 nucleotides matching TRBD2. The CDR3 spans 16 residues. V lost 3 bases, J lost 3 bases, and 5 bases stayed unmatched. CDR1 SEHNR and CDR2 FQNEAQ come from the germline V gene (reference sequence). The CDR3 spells CASSLTSGVGTDTQYF. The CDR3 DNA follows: TGTGCCAGCAGCTTGACTAGCGGGGTAGGAACAGATACGCAGTATTTT.

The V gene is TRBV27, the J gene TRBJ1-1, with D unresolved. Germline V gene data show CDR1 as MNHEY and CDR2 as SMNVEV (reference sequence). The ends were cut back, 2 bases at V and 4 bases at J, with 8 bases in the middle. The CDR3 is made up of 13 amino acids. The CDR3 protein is CASSLMRGTEAFF. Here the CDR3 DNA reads TGTGCCAGCAGTTTAATGCGGGGCACTGAAGCTTTCTTT.

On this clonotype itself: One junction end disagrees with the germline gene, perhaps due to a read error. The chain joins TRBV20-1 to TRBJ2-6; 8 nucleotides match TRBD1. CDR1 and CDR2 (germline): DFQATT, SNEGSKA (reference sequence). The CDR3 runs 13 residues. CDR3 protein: CSAAGGLMNTEAF. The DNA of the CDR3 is TGCAGTGCTGCAGGGGGCCTAATGAACACTGAAGCTTTC.

CDR3 amino acids: CSASGTSGRYSYNEQFF. The CDR3 bases are TGCAGTGCTTCCGGGACTAGCGGGAGATACTCCTACAATGAGCAGTTCTTC. The gene calls are TRBV20-1 and TRBJ2-1, with 14 positions matching TRBD2. CDR3 length: 17 amino acids. V shed 5 bases and J 0 bases; nucleotides not matched to a gene: 6. CDR1 is DFQATT and CDR2 is SNEGSKA in the germline V gene (reference sequence).

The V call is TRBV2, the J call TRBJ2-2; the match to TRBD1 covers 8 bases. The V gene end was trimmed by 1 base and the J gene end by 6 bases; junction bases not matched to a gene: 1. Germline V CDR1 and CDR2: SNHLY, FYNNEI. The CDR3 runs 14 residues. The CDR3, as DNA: TGTGCCAGCAGTGAAGAACAGGGGGCCGGGGAGCTGTTTTTT. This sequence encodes CASSEEQGAGELFF.

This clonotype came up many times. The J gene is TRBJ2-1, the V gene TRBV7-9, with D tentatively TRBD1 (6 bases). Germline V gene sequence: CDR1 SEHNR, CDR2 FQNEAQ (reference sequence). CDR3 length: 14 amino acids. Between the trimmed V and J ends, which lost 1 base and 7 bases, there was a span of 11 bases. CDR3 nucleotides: TGTGCCAGCAGCTTAGGGAACAGGGCTAATGAGCAGTTCTTC. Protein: CASSLGNRANEQFF.

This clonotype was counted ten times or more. This CDR3 reads CASSWTSGSTYEQYF. Written as DNA, the CDR3 is TGTGCCAGTAGTTGGACTAGCGGGAGCACCTACGAGCAGTACTTC. The chain employs TRBV19 and TRBJ2-7; 13 bases fit TRBD2. The CDR3 spans 15 residues. Trimming at V came to 5 bases and at J to 2 bases, leaving 3 bases not matched to a gene. From germline, CDR1 is LNHDA and CDR2 SQIVND (reference sequence). The whole variable domain, filled in from reference TRBV19 and TRBJ2-7, reads DGGITQSPKYLFRKEGQNVTLSCEQNLNHDAMYWYRQDPGQGLRLIYYSQIVNDFQKGDIAEGYSVSREKKESFPLTVTSAQKNPTAFYLCASSWTSGSTYEQYFGPGTRLTVT.

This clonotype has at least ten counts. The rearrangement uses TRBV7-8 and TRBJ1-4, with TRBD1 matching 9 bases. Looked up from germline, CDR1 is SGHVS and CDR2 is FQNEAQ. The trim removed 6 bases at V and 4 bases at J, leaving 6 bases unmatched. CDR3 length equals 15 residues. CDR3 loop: CASSLGQGNNEKLFF. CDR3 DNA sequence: TGTGCCAGCAGTTTGGGACAGGGTAATAATGAAAAACTGTTTTTT.

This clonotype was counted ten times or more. The CDR3 spells CAWSVPRGPNSPLHF. For the CDR3, the DNA is TGTGCCTGGAGTGTACCCAGGGGGCCCAATTCACCCCTCCACTTT. V and J are TRBV30 and TRBJ1-6; 8 bases line up with TRBD1. Germline assignment: CDR1 GTSNPN and CDR2 SVGIG (reference sequence). The ends lost 0 bases at V and 7 bases at J; junction bases unmatched: 5. The CDR3 has 15 amino acids.

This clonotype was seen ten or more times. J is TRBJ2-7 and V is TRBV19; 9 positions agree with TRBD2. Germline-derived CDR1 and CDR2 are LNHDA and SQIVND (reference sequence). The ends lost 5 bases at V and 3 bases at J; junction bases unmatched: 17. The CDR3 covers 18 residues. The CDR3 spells CASSRSLAGQTRVYEQYF. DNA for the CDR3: TGTGCCAGTAGTCGGTCTCTAGCGGGACAAACGAGGGTCTACGAGCAGTACTTC.

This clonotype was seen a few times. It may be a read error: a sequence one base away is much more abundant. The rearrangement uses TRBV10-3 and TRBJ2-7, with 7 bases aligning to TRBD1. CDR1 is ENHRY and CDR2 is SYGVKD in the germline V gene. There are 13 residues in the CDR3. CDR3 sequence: CAISTGFFYERYF. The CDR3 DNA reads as TGTGCCATCTCGACAGGGTTTTTCTACGAGCGGTACTTC.

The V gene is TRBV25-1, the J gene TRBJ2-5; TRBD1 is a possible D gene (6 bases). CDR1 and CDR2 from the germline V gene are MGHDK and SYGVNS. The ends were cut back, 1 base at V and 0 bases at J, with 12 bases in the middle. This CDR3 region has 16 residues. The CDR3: CASSELVGDNQETQYF. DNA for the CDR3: TGTGCCAGCAGTGAATTGGTGGGGGACAACCAAGAGACCCAGTACTTC.

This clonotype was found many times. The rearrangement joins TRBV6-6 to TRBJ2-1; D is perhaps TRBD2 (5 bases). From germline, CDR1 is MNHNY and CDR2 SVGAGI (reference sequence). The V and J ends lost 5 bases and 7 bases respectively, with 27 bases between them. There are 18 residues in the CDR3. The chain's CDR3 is CASSTPPGGSLGPNEQFF. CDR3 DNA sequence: TGTGCCAGCAGTACACCCCCTGGAGGTAGTCTCGGGCCGAATGAGCAGTTCTTC.

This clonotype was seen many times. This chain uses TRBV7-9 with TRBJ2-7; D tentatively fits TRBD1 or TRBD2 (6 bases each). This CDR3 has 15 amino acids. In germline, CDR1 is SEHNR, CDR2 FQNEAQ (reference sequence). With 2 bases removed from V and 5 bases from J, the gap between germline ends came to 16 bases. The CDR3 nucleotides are TGTGCCAGCAGCTTATGGGGGCGGGATGGGGACGAGCAGTACTTC. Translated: CASSLWGRDGDEQYF. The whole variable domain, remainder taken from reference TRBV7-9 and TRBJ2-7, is DTGVSQNPRHKITKRGQNVTFRCDPISEHNRLYWYRQTLGQGPEFLTYFQNEAQLEKSRLLSDRFSAERPKGSFSTLEIQRTEQGDSAMYLCASSLWGRDGDEQYFGPGTRLTVT.

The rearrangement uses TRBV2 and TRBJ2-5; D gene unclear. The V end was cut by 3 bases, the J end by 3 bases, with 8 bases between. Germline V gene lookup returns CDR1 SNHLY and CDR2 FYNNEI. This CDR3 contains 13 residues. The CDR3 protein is CASSEDHKETQYF. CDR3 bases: TGTGCCAGCAGTGAGGATCATAAAGAGACCCAGTACTTC.

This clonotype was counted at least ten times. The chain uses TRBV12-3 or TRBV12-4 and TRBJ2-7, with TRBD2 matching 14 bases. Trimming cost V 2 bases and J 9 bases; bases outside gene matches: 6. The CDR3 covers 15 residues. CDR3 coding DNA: TGTGCCAGCAGTTTACAGGGACTAGCGGGAGAAGGGCAGTACTTC. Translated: CASSLQGLAGEGQYF.

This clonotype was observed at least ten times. The CDR3 sequence: CASSPTSGGALNTQYF. CDR3 DNA: TGTGCCAGCTCACCTACTAGCGGGGGGGCCTTGAATACGCAGTATTTT. J is TRBJ2-3 and V is TRBV18, with 13 bases aligning to TRBD2. In germline, CDR1 is KGHSH, CDR2 LQKENI. With 3 bases clipped from V and 7 bases from J, the junction kept 7 bases outside the gene matches. The CDR3 covers 16 residues.

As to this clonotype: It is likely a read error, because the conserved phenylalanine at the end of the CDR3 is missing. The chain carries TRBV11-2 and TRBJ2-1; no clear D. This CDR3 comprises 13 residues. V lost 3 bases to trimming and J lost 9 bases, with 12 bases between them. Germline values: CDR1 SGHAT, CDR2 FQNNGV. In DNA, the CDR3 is TGTGCCAGCAGCTTCGCCCGATGGGCTGAGCAGTTCCTC. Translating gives CASSFARWAEQFL.

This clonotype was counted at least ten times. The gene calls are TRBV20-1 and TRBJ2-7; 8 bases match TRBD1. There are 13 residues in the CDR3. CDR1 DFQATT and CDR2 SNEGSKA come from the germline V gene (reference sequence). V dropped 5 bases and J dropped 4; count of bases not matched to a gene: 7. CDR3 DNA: TGCAGTGCTCCCGTGACAGGGGTTTACGAGCAGTACTTC. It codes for CSAPVTGVYEQYF.

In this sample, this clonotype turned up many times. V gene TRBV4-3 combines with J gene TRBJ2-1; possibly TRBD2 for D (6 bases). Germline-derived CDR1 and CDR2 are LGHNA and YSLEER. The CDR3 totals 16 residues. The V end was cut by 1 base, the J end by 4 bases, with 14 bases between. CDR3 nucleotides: TGCGCCAGCAGCCAAGCCCTTCGGGACTTTTACAATGAGCAGTTCTTC. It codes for CASSQALRDFYNEQFF.

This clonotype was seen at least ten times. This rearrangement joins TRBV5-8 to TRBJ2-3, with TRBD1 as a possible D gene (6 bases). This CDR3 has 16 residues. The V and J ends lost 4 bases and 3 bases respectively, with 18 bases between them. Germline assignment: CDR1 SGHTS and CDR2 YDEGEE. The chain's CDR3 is CASSPAWGTNTDTQYF. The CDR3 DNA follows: TGTGCCAGCAGCCCCGCTTGGGGGACAAATACAGATACGCAGTATTTT.

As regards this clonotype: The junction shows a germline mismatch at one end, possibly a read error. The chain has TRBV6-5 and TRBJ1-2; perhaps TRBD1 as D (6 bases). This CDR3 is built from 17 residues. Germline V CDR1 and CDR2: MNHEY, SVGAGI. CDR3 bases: TGTGCCAGCAGTCACTCGTGGAGAGGGGGAGGTAATGTTGGCTACACCTTC. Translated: CASSHSWRGGGNVGYTF.

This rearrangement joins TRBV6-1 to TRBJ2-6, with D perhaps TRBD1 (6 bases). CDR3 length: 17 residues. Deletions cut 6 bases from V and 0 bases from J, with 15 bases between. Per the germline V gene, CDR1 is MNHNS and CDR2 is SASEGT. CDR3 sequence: CASSPQGTYSGANVLTF. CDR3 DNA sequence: TGTGCCAGCAGCCCTCAGGGGACCTACTCTGGGGCCAACGTCCTGACTTTC.

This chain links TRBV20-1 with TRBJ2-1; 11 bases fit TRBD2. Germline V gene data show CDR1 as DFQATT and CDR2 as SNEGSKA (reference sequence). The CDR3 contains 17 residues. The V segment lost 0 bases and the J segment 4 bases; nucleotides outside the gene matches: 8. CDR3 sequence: CSAREPGLAAPYNEQFF. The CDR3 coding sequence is TGCAGTGCTAGAGAGCCGGGACTAGCGGCCCCGTACAATGAGCAGTTCTTC.